Shown below are 6 T cell receptor beta chains from a single sample sequenced in a study of T cell repertoires in ileal Crohn's disease. The time point denotes: neoterminal ileum biopsy at postoperative endoscopy, about 6 months after surgery. The table came from immunoSEQ multiplex PCR; TCRdb's copy has only in-frame clones and leaves some out. The table includes 13,000 or so clones, roughly four fifths detected once. The sample comprised ileal tissue. Receptors were obtained from an adult with Crohn's disease.

This chain links TRBV19 with TRBJ2-1; D is unclear. The CDR3 contains 15 residues. Germline values: CDR1 LNHDA, CDR2 SQIVND (reference sequence). With 2 bases removed from V and 0 bases from J, the gap between germline ends came to 8 bases. The CDR3 loop is CASSISLSSYNEQFF. The CDR3 coding sequence is TGTGCCAGTAGTATATCGCTTAGCTCCTACAATGAGCAGTTCTTC.

This chain uses TRBV6-1 with TRBJ1-3, with D hard to call. The CDR3 is made up of 13 amino acids. Trimming took off 6 bases at V and 7 bases at J, with 13 bases between the two ends. Germline V gene sequence: CDR1 MNHNS, CDR2 SASEGT. CDR3 protein: CASRQTVGNTIYF. The CDR3 coding sequence is TGTGCCAGCAGACAAACCGTCGGGAACACCATATATTTT.

Concerning this clone: The junction does not match germline at one end; this may be a read error. This chain joins TRBV2 and TRBJ1-5; tentative D call: TRBD1 (6 bases). The CDR3 runs 14 residues. CDR1 is SNHLY, CDR2 FYNNEI, per germline. CDR3: CASREDRTNQPQHF. The CDR3 DNA reads as TGTGCCAGCAGGGAAGACAGGACAAATCAGCCCCAGCATTTT. The full variable domain, rest sourced from reference TRBV2 and TRBJ1-5, is EPEVTQTPSHQVTQMGQEVILRCVPISNHLYFYWYRQILGQKVEFLVSFYNNEISEKSEIFDDQFSVERPDGSNFTLKIRSTKLEDSAMYFCASREDRTNQPQHFGDGTRLSIL.

The genes are TRBV6-5 and TRBJ2-7, with D possibly TRBD1 on 5 matching bases. Germline V gene lookup returns CDR1 MNHEY and CDR2 SVGAGI. CDR3 length equals 13 residues. V gave up 6 bases and J gave up 6 bases, with 15 bases separating them. DNA for the CDR3: TGTGCCAGCAGGGCTACTGGGGCCCTCGAGCAGTACTTC. Encoded protein: CASRATGALEQYF.

CDR3 in amino acids: CASSYDRERFQPQHF. For the CDR3, the DNA is TGTGCCAGCAGCTACGACAGGGAACGTTTTCAGCCCCAGCATTTT. This chain joins TRBV6-1 and TRBJ1-5, with 7 nucleotides matching TRBD1. The CDR3 extends over 15 amino acids. The V segment lost 6 bases and the J segment 6 bases; nucleotides outside the gene matches: 11. The V gene's germline CDR1 is MNHNS and CDR2 SASEGT.

This clone occurred a few times. The gene calls are TRBV11-3 and TRBJ2-3; 11 bases are a match to TRBD2. Unmatched junction bases numbered 2, after V lost 5 bases and J lost 4 bases. This CDR3 contains 14 residues. Germline loops: CDR1 SGHNT, CDR2 YENEEA. This CDR3 is CASSQGLAADTQYF. In nucleotides, the CDR3 is TGTGCCAGCAGCCAGGGACTAGCGGCAGATACGCAGTATTTT.